Shown below are 3 T cell receptor beta chains from a single sample sequenced in a study of blood T cell repertoires in COVID-19. Method: immunoSEQ multiplex PCR; TCRdb's copy keeps in-frame clones and lacks some. This table has 200,000 to 250,000 clones, roughly four fifths appearing once. Material: peripheral blood. The receptors were gathered from a woman aged 40-49 years with acute or convalescent COVID-19.

Points on this clone: The sample holds other DNA sequences that translate to the same CDR3. The V gene is TRBV7-2, the J gene TRBJ1-2; 8 bases are a match to TRBD1. The CDR3 covers 14 residues. The germline CDR1 and CDR2 sequences are SGHTA and FQGNSA. V gave up 4 bases and J gave up 2 bases; unmatched junction bases: 3. The CDR3 nucleotides read TGTGCCAGCAGCTCTAGACAGGGGAACTATGGCTACACCTTC. Its translation is CASSSRQGNYGYTF.

This chain uses TRBV24-1 with TRBJ2-2; D perhaps matches TRBD2 (5 bases). This CDR3 region has 12 residues. The V end lost 7 bases, the J end lost 7 bases, and 9 bases lay between the germline ends. Germline-derived CDR1 and CDR2 are KGHDR and SFDVKD. The CDR3, as DNA: TGTGCCACCAGAGCGGAAGGCGGGGAGCTGTTTTTT. Encoded protein: CATRAEGGELFF.

The V and J genes are TRBV5-1 and TRBJ2-7; D unclear. Germline CDR1 reads SGHRS; CDR2 reads YFSETQ. Trimming stripped 0 bases from V and 5 bases from J, with 12 bases between. CDR3 length equals 14 residues. CDR3 DNA: TGCGCCAGCAGCTTGGGAGAGGCGAGGAACGAGCAGTACTTC. Translation gives CASSLGEARNEQYF. The full variable domain, its missing parts supplied by reference TRBV5-1 and TRBJ2-7, is KAGVTQTPRYLIKTRGQQVTLSCSPISGHRSVSWYQQTPGQGLQFLFEYFSETQRNKGNFPGRFSGRQFSNSRSEMNVSTLELGDSALYLCASSLGEARNEQYFGPGTRLTVT.